The sequence of this TCR beta chain was determined in a study of blood T cell repertoires in COVID-19. On the study more broadly: The origin of the acute and convalescent COVID-19 samples was the United States, Italy and Spain. T cells, B-cell-depleted T cells, or PBMCs provided the cDNA or gDNA that served as material.

In the source study's methods: How many nucleated cells were present was estimated from reference gene primer amplification. Here immunoSEQ multiplex PCR was the method, and the copy in TCRdb shows in-frame clones only, minus some. V, J and clone size were drawn from that table, and D and trimming were deduced from the DNA. The sample holds 70,000 to 85,000 clones, roughly nine tenths seen once. The sequencing sample was made of peripheral blood. This TCR was recovered from a woman in her fifties or sixties with acute or convalescent COVID-19.

The CDR3 DNA is TGTGCCAGCAGCAAAGGCAGGGTTAAGGACACAGATACGCAGTATTTT. This gives the protein CASSKGRVKDTDTQYF. This chain uses TRBV21-1 with TRBJ2-3; TRBD1 was called by the table and not checked on the DNA. TRBV21-1 is termed a pseudogene. The length of the CDR3 is 16 residues.